What follows describes a single T cell receptor beta chain. These data come from a study of blood T cell repertoires in COVID-19. Across the study: Italy, Spain and the United States were the sources of the convalescent and acute COVID-19 samples. The cDNA or gDNA used as material had been derived from T cells, B-cell-depleted T cells, or PBMCs.

CDR3 length equals 16 residues. Germline assignment: CDR1 MNHEY and CDR2 SVGAGI. Germline trimming cut 0 bases from V and 4 bases from J; bases unmatched to any gene: 6. Data came from immunoSEQ multiplex PCR; TCRdb stores just in-frame clones and leaves some out. The sample records about 28,000 clones, 70% to 90% being singletons. The chain has TRBV6-5 and TRBJ2-5, with 9 bases fitting TRBD2. The source is a human donor in a cohort sampled during active COVID-19. Sequencing used peripheral blood. Here the CDR3 reads CASSYSLAGVGETQYF. As DNA, the CDR3 is TGTGCCAGCAGTTACTCATTAGCGGGAGTCGGAGAGACCCAGTACTTC.